This TCR beta chain originates from a study of blood T cell repertoires in COVID-19. Unmatched junction bases numbered 9, after V lost 4 bases and J lost 5 bases. Germline assignment: CDR1 LGHDT and CDR2 YNNKEL (reference sequence). The CDR3 is 15 amino acids. Profiled with immunoSEQ multiplex PCR; TCRdb holds only in-frame clones, not every one. The table includes around 250,000 clones, approximately 86% detected once. Sequenced material: PBMCs or T cells enriched from blood (not recorded which). J is TRBJ2-5 and V is TRBV3-1 (or the pseudogene TRBV3-2), with 8 nucleotides matching TRBD1. This clonotype was sampled from a woman in her 50s who had recovered from COVID-19. The CDR3, as DNA: TGTGCCAGCAGCCTCCGACAGGGGATGGGGGAGACCCAGTACTTC. Residues: CASSLRQGMGETQYF.